The 5 T cell receptor beta chains presented below share a single source sample, sequenced in a study of blood T cell repertoires in COVID-19 (dated by TCRdb to 2019 to 2021). Library generation was performed with the immunoSEQ multiplex PCR assay. TCRdb obtained this table from immuneACCESS and retained in-frame rearrangements with V and J assigned. These tables miss some clones; where compared with another copy, unresolved V genes account for less than half of the shortfall, and the remainder is unexplained. The sample table lists 200,000 to 250,000 clones, 65% to 85% of them with a count of one. 10% of the sample comes from the top ten. Sequencing used peripheral blood. These receptors originate from a woman older than 75 with acute or convalescent COVID-19.

The genes are TRBV19 and TRBJ2-2, with D uncertain. CDR1 and CDR2 (germline): LNHDA, SQIVND (reference sequence). The CDR3 loop spans 13 amino acids. The V and J ends lost 4 bases and 5 bases respectively, with 8 bases between them. The CDR3 nucleotides read TGTGCCAGTAGTACTGAACGGACCGGGGAGCTGTTTTTT. It encodes CASSTERTGELFF.

The rearrangement joins TRBV11-3 to TRBJ2-7; D gene uncertain. CDR3 size: 13 residues. CDR1 and CDR2 from the germline V gene are SGHNT and YENEEA. V dropped 1 base and J dropped 7 bases, with 11 bases sitting between them. The CDR3 DNA follows: TGTGCCAGCAGCTTAGTGAGGTATCGGGAGCAGTACTTC. This gives the protein CASSLVRYREQYF.

There are a few counts of this clone. The rearrangement joins TRBV6-5 to TRBJ2-7, with 9 bases matching TRBD1. Losses at the gene ends were 4 bases for V and 3 bases for J; bases not matched to a gene: 10. The CDR3 sequence is 16 residues long. Germline V gene lookup returns CDR1 MNHEY and CDR2 SVGAGI. CDR3 sequence (DNA): TGTGCCAGCAGTTCCTATAGCCGACAGGGGGGCTACGAGCAGTACTTC. This translates into CASSSYSRQGGYEQYF.

This chain links TRBV5-4 with TRBJ1-3, with TRBD1 matching 8 bases. V lost 4 bases, J lost 0 bases, and 6 bases stayed unmatched. Germline V lookup: CDR1 SGHNT, CDR2 YYREEE (reference sequence). CDR3 length equals 16 residues. The CDR3 here is CASSLGQAISGNTIYF. The CDR3 DNA reads TGTGCCAGCAGCCTGGGACAGGCTATCTCTGGAAACACCATATATTTT. Together with reference TRBV5-4 and TRBJ1-3, the CDR3 gives the full variable domain: ETGVTQSPTHLIKTRGQQVTLRCSSQSGHNTVSWYQQALGQGPQFIFQYYREEENGRGNFPPRFSGLQFPNYSSELNVNALELDDSALYLCASSLGQAISGNTIYFGEGSWLTVV.

The chain is built from TRBV6-1 and TRBJ1-4; D is undetermined. Trimming cost V 2 bases and J 7 bases, with 11 bases left between them. CDR3 length: 14 amino acids. Germline V gene data show CDR1 as MNHNS and CDR2 as SASEGT. The CDR3 DNA sequence: TGTGCCAGCAGTGAACGCGGGGATGGTGAAAAACTGTTTTTT. This codes for CASSERGDGEKLFF.